These T cell receptor beta chains were read from a single sample in a study of OX40 agonist ivuxolimab in advanced cancers. Produced via immunoSEQ multiplex PCR; TCRdb's table is partial and in-frame only. The table includes nearly 70,000 clones, about nine tenths detected once. The specimen comprised CD4+ or CD8+ T cells sorted from blood, sampled in a trial of the OX40 agonist ivuxolimab. The source is an adult with an advanced solid tumor such as melanoma, head and neck, liver or kidney cancer. Both conserved end residues are part of each CDR3. A D gene is named only where the DNA matches it firmly.

D | J | V | CDR3 | DNA
TRBD1 | TRBJ2-1 | TRBV7-3 | CASSTDDRAGEQFF | TGTGCCAGCAGCACCGATGACAGGGCGGGTGAGCAGTTCTTC
NA | TRBJ2-5 | TRBV10-3 | CAISQTEQETQYF | TGTGCCATCAGCCAGACAGAGCAAGAGACCCAGTACTTC
NA | TRBJ2-1 | TRBV28 | CASSLSPLNEQFF | TGTGCCAGCAGTTTATCACCCCTCAATGAGCAGTTCTTC
NA | TRBJ1-2 | TRBV10-3 | CAISSESANYGYTF | TGTGCCATCAGTTCGGAGTCAGCTAACTATGGCTACACCTTC
TRBD2 | TRBJ2-5 | TRBV7-2 | CASSISGGSSETQYF | TGTGCCAGCAGCATTAGCGGGGGGTCTTCAGAGACCCAGTACTTC
TRBD2 | TRBJ2-1 | TRBV9 | CASSVGRGTSGGVDEQFF | TGTGCCAGCAGCGTCGGCCGTGGGACTAGCGGGGGGGTCGATGAGCAGTTCTTC
TRBD1 | TRBJ1-2 | TRBV27 | CASSGTASRGYGYTF | TGTGCCAGCAGTGGGACAGCCTCCCGGGGCTATGGCTACACCTTC
TRBD2 | TRBJ2-7 | TRBV9 | CASSPGTSGGLQYF | TGTGCCAGCAGCCCCGGGACTAGCGGGGGTTTACAGTACTTC
NA | TRBJ2-5 | TRBV7-2 | CASSFGGLGLKTQYF | TGTGCCAGCAGCTTCGGTGGGCTGGGTTTAAAGACCCAGTACTTC
NA | TRBJ1-5 | TRBV28 | CASSLGASFNQPQHF | TGTGCCAGCAGTTTAGGGGCCAGCTTCAATCAGCCCCAGCATTTT
NA | TRBJ1-2 | TRBV7-2 | CASSPDSNYGYTF | TGTGCCAGCAGCCCCGATTCTAACTATGGCTACACCTTC
NA | TRBJ2-1 | TRBV7-8 | CASSRPGPTEQFF | TGTGCCAGCAGCCGACCCGGGCCAACTGAGCAGTTCTTC
TRBD2 | TRBJ2-5 | TRBV2 | CASSDGTSGGETQYF | TGTGCCAGCAGTGACGGGACTAGCGGGGGGGAGACCCAGTACTTC
TRBD1 | TRBJ2-7 | TRBV6-5 | CASSYGTGGTAYEQYF | TGTGCCAGCAGTTACGGGACAGGGGGAACCGCCTACGAGCAGTACTTC
NA | TRBJ1-2 | TRBV7-3 | CASSLGPPGSGYTF | TGTGCCAGCAGCTTAGGACCCCCAGGATCTGGCTACACCTTC
NA | TRBJ2-5 | TRBV7-3 | CASSLAGRGMMETQYF | TGTGCCAGCAGCTTGGCCGGCAGGGGTATGATGGAGACCCAGTACTTC
NA | TRBJ2-3 | TRBV18 | CASSPTLRDTQYF | TGTGCCAGCTCACCCACCCTTCGGGATACGCAGTATTTT